Below are 24 T cell receptor beta chains sequenced from a single sample in a study of T cell responses to AZD1222 COVID-19 vaccine. Profiled with immunoSEQ multiplex PCR; TCRdb holds only in-frame clones, not every one. The listing contains more than 110,000 clones. The sequenced sample consisted of peripheral blood. The receptors stem from an adult in good health.

The V call is TRBV6-1, the J call TRBJ2-7; 7 nucleotides line up with TRBD1. Per the germline V gene, CDR1 is MNHNS and CDR2 is SASEGT. This CDR3 is built from 16 residues. V was clipped by 3 bases and J by 2 bases; unmatched bases: 10. DNA for the CDR3: TGTGCCAGCAGTGACCAAACAGGGGTACGAACCTACGAGCAGTACTTC. It specifies CASSDQTGVRTYEQYF.

This rearrangement joins TRBV2 to TRBJ1-2; D perhaps matches TRBD1 (6 bases). From germline, CDR1 is SNHLY and CDR2 FYNNEI. The CDR3 is 13 amino acids. V lost 7 bases, J lost 4 bases, and 13 bases lay in between. CDR3 bases: TGTGCCAGCACCGAACGGGGGCTCTATGGCTACACCTTC. Protein sequence: CASTERGLYGYTF.

The chain employs TRBV30 and TRBJ2-2; tentative D call: TRBD1 (6 bases). The V gene's germline CDR1 is GTSNPN and CDR2 SVGIG (reference sequence). The germline V and J ends were trimmed by 4 bases and 6 bases, with 15 bases remaining between them. The CDR3 totals 14 residues. Written as DNA, the CDR3 is TGTGCCTGGACCAGAATCAGGGGCGCCGGGGAGCTGTTTTTT. Protein sequence: CAWTRIRGAGELFF.

The chain links TRBV30 to TRBJ1-1; 7 bases match TRBD1. Germline lookup yields CDR1 GTSNPN and CDR2 SVGIG (reference sequence). The CDR3 has 13 amino acids. J lost 4 bases, V lost 4 bases, and 6 bases had no gene match. CDR3 loop: CAWIRSGGTEAFF. Written as DNA, the CDR3 is TGTGCCTGGATTCGTTCAGGGGGCACTGAAGCTTTCTTT.

The chain carries TRBV12-3 or TRBV12-4 and TRBJ2-1; D remains ambiguous. The CDR3 has 13 amino acids. The V gene lost 3 bases and the J gene lost 3 bases, with 6 bases spanning the gap. The CDR3 coding sequence is TGTGCCAGCAGTTTGGGGAACTACAATGAGCAGTTCTTC. Its protein product is CASSLGNYNEQFF.

The genes are TRBV4-1 and TRBJ2-1, with 9 nucleotides matching TRBD1. This CDR3 has 16 amino acids. Germline V lookup: CDR1 MGHRA, CDR2 YSYEKL. V lost 4 bases and J lost 1; bases outside the gene matches: 5. This CDR3 is CASSPHGQGSYNEQFF. CDR3 DNA sequence: TGCGCCAGCAGCCCACACGGACAGGGGTCCTACAATGAGCAGTTCTTC.

A word on this clone: The same CDR3 also results from other DNA sequences found in this sample. In nucleotides, the CDR3 is TGTGCCAGCAGTTTATTTAGGGTGAACACTGAAGCTTTCTTT. Its protein is CASSLFRVNTEAFF. The J gene is TRBJ1-1, the V gene TRBV27, with D unclear. V dropped 1 base and J dropped 0 bases, with 6 bases sitting between them. Germline CDR1 is MNHEY and CDR2 is SMNVEV (reference sequence). The CDR3 length is 14 residues.

J is TRBJ2-3 and V is TRBV5-1; D unclear. Between the trimmed V and J ends, which lost 6 bases and 1 base, there was a span of 9 bases. The CDR3 contains 13 residues. Germline CDR1 is SGHRS and CDR2 is YFSETQ. The chain's CDR3 is CASTLSGTDTQYF. The CDR3 DNA reads as TGCGCCAGCACCCTTAGTGGCACAGATACGCAGTATTTT.

The chain carries TRBV6-1 and TRBJ1-1, with TRBD1 identical over 9 bases. The CDR3 has 16 amino acids. V was clipped by 0 bases and J by 4 bases; unmatched bases: 6. Germline CDR1 is MNHNS and CDR2 is SASEGT. Here the CDR3 DNA reads TGTGCCAGCAGTGAAGCGTTTGGACAGGGGAGCACTGAAGCTTTCTTT. It yields the protein CASSEAFGQGSTEAFF.

The chain uses TRBV7-8 and TRBJ2-2; no clear D. Trimming took 3 bases from V and 7 from J, leaving 18 bases between them. The germline V gene has CDR1 SGHVS and CDR2 FQNEAQ. The CDR3 runs to 16 residues. The CDR3 DNA follows: TGTGCCAGCAGCTTTCGGACCGGTGGCACCGACGGGGAGCTGTTTTTT. It is translated as CASSFRTGGTDGELFF.

V and J are TRBV30 and TRBJ2-4; D possibly uses TRBD1 or TRBD2 (5 bases each). Between the trimmed V and J ends, which lost 2 bases and 5 bases, there was a span of 7 bases. The CDR3 extends over 12 amino acids. The V gene's germline CDR1 is GTSNPN and CDR2 SVGIG (reference sequence). The CDR3 nucleotides are TGTGCCTGGAGTCAGGGACAAAACATTCAGTACTTC. Its translation: CAWSQGQNIQYF.

V usage is TRBV6-1 and J usage is TRBJ1-5; D is perhaps TRBD1 (6 bases). The germline V gene encodes CDR1 MNHNS and CDR2 SASEGT. The V gene lost 3 bases and the J gene lost 0 bases, with 12 bases spanning the gap. The CDR3 has 16 residues. In DNA, the CDR3 is TGTGCCAGCAGTGACCCTTACAGGGCTAGCAATCAGCCCCAGCATTTT. Translated: CASSDPYRASNQPQHF.

V usage is TRBV5-8 and J usage is TRBJ1-5; 9 bases map to TRBD1. This CDR3 contains 16 residues. V was clipped by 4 bases and J by 4 bases; unmatched bases: 9. The germline V gene encodes CDR1 SGHTS and CDR2 YDEGEE. The CDR3 DNA follows: TGTGCCAGCAGCCACTGGGACAGGGAGGAAAATCAGCCCCAGCATTTT. Protein: CASSHWDREENQPQHF.

The chain is built from TRBV2 and TRBJ1-1; unclear D gene. Trimming pared 6 bases from V and 6 bases from J, leaving 8 bases between. CDR1 and CDR2 (germline): SNHLY, FYNNEI. The CDR3 totals 11 residues. CDR3 in DNA: TGTGCCAGCAGGGTCGGATCTGAAGCTTTCTTT. Its protein is CASRVGSEAFF. Based on the CDR3 plus reference TRBV2 and TRBJ1-1, the full variable domain is EPEVTQTPSHQVTQMGQEVILRCVPISNHLYFYWYRQILGQKVEFLVSFYNNEISEKSEIFDDQFSVERPDGSNFTLKIRSTKLEDSAMYFCASRVGSEAFFGQGTRLTVV.

V and J are TRBV7-9 and TRBJ1-2; no definite D call. CDR1 is SEHNR and CDR2 is FQNEAQ in the germline V gene (reference sequence). Trimming stripped 5 bases from V and 8 bases from J, with 21 bases between. The CDR3 contains 15 residues. This CDR3 reads CASSLIELFPTGYTF. In DNA, the CDR3 is TGTGCCAGCAGCCTCATAGAGCTTTTTCCGACGGGCTACACCTTC. The complete variable domain, with remaining parts taken from reference TRBV7-9 and TRBJ1-2, reads DTGVSQNPRHKITKRGQNVTFRCDPISEHNRLYWYRQTLGQGPEFLTYFQNEAQLEKSRLLSDRFSAERPKGSFSTLEIQRTEQGDSAMYLCASSLIELFPTGYTFGSGTRLTVV.

The chain's CDR3 is CASSKIAGTEAFF. The DNA for the CDR3 is TGTGCCAGTAGTAAGATTGCGGGCACTGAAGCTTTCTTT. J is TRBJ1-1 and V is TRBV19; no definite D call. The CDR3 consists of 13 residues. Trimming left V 4 bases short and J 4 bases short, with 10 bases between. Germline values: CDR1 LNHDA, CDR2 SQIVND (reference sequence).

The rearrangement joins TRBV28 to TRBJ1-5; the D gene is possibly TRBD1 (6 bases). V lost 4 bases and J 4 bases, leaving 8 bases between the germline ends. Germline V gene sequence: CDR1 MDHEN, CDR2 SYDVKM. The CDR3 length is 13 residues. The CDR3 region is CASSYRVNQPQHF. Here the CDR3 DNA reads TGTGCCAGCAGTTACAGGGTTAATCAGCCCCAGCATTTT. Supplemented by reference TRBV28 and TRBJ1-5, the full variable domain reads DVKVTQSSRYLVKRTGEKVFLECVQDMDHENMFWYRQDPGLGLRLIYFSYDVKMKEKGDIPEGYSVSREKKERFSLILESASTNQTSMYLCASSYRVNQPQHFGDGTRLSIL.

The chain recombines TRBV18 with TRBJ2-5; 7 bases map to TRBD2. This CDR3 comprises 15 residues. Trimming cost V 5 bases and J 2 bases; bases outside gene matches: 8. Germline values: CDR1 KGHSH, CDR2 LQKENI. The CDR3 sequence: CASSALAVRQETQYF. In DNA form, the CDR3 reads TGTGCCAGCTCAGCCCTAGCGGTGCGACAAGAGACCCAGTACTTC. The full variable domain, completed using reference TRBV18 and TRBJ2-5, is NAGVMQNPRHLVRRRGQEARLRCSPMKGHSHVYWYRQLPEEGLKFMVYLQKENIIDESGMPKERFSAEFPKEGPSILRIQQVVRGDSAAYFCASSALAVRQETQYFGPGTRLLVL.

This chain links TRBV12-5 with TRBJ1-5; the D is unclear. The CDR3 covers 19 residues. V was clipped by 1 base and J by 0 bases, with 19 bases between them. The germline V gene has CDR1 LGHNT and CDR2 FRNRAP. The CDR3 DNA reads TGTGCTAGTGGTTTGGCGCTCCAAGGAGGGCCAAATAGCAATCAGCCCCAGCATTTT. Translated: CASGLALQGGPNSNQPQHF.

The gene calls are TRBV19 and TRBJ1-1; D uncertain. The CDR3 covers 12 residues. Germline V CDR1 and CDR2: LNHDA, SQIVND (reference sequence). V was trimmed by 8 bases and J by 0 bases, leaving 7 bases between them. The CDR3 reads CASVRVNTEAFF. As DNA, the CDR3 is TGTGCCAGTGTTAGGGTGAACACTGAAGCTTTCTTT.

J is TRBJ2-7 and V is TRBV7-2; TRBD1 matches 8 bases. Trimming cost V 5 bases and J 1 base; bases outside gene matches: 7. This CDR3 is built from 15 residues. Germline CDR1 is SGHTA and CDR2 is FQGNSA. CDR3 bases: TGTGCCAGCAGCCCCCGACAGGGGTGGTCCTACGAGCAGTACTTC. Amino acid sequence: CASSPRQGWSYEQYF.

This chain links TRBV5-1 with TRBJ1-2; TRBD1 is a possible D gene (5 bases). Germline CDR1 reads SGHRS; CDR2 reads YFSETQ. CDR3 size: 15 residues. Trimming took 1 base from V and 2 from J, leaving 12 bases between them. The CDR3 nucleotides are TGCGCCAGCAGCTTGATGCCAGGGATGAACTATGGCTACACCTTC. This encodes CASSLMPGMNYGYTF. Together with reference TRBV5-1 and TRBJ1-2, the CDR3 gives the full variable domain: KAGVTQTPRYLIKTRGQQVTLSCSPISGHRSVSWYQQTPGQGLQFLFEYFSETQRNKGNFPGRFSGRQFSNSRSEMNVSTLELGDSALYLCASSLMPGMNYGYTFGSGTRLTVV.

J is TRBJ2-1 and V is TRBV6-6, with D perhaps assigned TRBD1 or TRBD2 (5 bases each). In germline, CDR1 is MNHNY, CDR2 SVGAGI (reference sequence). The CDR3 runs to 15 residues. The ends were cut back, 5 bases at V and 5 bases at J, with 16 bases in the middle. CDR3 nucleotides: TGTGCCAGCAGTGGGACGATCCACACCCACAATGAGCAGTTCTTC. This codes for CASSGTIHTHNEQFF.

The chain combines TRBV7-9 with TRBJ1-2; 9 bases map to TRBD1. The CDR3 length is 14 residues. Germline CDR1 SEHNR, CDR2 FQNEAQ (reference sequence). The V and J ends lost 5 bases and 8 bases, in that order; junction bases with no gene match: 9. The CDR3 DNA is TGTGCCAGCAGCCAAAGGACAGGGGATGTGGGCTACACCTTC. It translates to CASSQRTGDVGYTF.